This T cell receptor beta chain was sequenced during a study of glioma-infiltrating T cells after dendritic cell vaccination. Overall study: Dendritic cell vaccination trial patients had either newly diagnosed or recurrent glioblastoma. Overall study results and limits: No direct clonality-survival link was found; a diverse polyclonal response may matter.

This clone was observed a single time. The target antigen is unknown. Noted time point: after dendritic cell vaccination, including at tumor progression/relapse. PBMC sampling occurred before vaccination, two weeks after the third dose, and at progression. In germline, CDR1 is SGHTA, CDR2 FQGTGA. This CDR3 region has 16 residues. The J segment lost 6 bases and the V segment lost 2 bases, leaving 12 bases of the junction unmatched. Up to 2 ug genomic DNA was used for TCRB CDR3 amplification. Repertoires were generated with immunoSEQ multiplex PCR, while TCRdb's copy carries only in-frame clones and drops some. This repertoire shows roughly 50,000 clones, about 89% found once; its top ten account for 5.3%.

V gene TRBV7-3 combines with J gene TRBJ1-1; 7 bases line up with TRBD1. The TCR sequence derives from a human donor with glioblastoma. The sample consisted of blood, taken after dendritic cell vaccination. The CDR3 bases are TGTGCCAGCAGCTTACGTGCCAAGGGACAGAAGGCTGAAGCTTTCTTT. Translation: CASSLRAKGQKAEAFF.